The TCR beta chain under discussion was sequenced for a study of shared clonotypes between healthy human individuals. Study-wide results and caveats: It was the non-shared clonotypes that had lower generation probabilities than clonotypes shared by all four donors.

In the authors' workflow: ImmunoSEQ sequences covered only the junction and lacked quality scores; filtering therefore differed. Assay used: immunoSEQ multiplex PCR; TCRdb lists only in-frame clones, some missing. D and trimming were read from the DNA, whereas the V and J calls and clone size are those reported in that table. The table lists millions of clones, roughly 94% of them singletons. Concerning this clone itself: Antigen unknown.

CD4+ cells were split into CD45RA+ naive and CD45RA-negative memory subsets. Trimming stripped 4 bases from V and 0 bases from J, with 10 bases between. Germline CDR1 SEHNR, CDR2 FQNEAQ (reference sequence). The CDR3 has 15 residues. The sequenced material came from naive CD4+ T cells sorted from blood. As to subset: CD45RA+ positively selected. J is TRBJ2-4 and V is TRBV7-9; D is unclear. The receptor's source is a man between 18 and 35 years old in good health. The CDR3 DNA sequence: TGTGCCAGCAGCTCGTCGGTTGGAGCCAAAAACATTCAGTACTTC. Its protein is CASSSSVGAKNIQYF.